This TCR beta chain was captured by sequencing in a study of CD8+CD57+ T cells in acquired aplastic anemia. Whole-study context: Sorted CD4+ and CD8+ cells yielded DNA averaging around 3.2 ug. CD4+ cell libraries from healthy donors averaged about 10.8 million reads.

Investigators profiled TCR beta VDJ and CDR3 from genomic DNA template. MiXCR was run by TCRdb on the reads, yielding one entry per CDR3 protein. The sample holds 200,000 to 250,000 distinct CDR3 sequences, about 37% seen once. To note about this clonotype: Its specificity is not known.

The study, taken as a whole, reports: Sharing between patients and controls was observed for twenty-nine CD8+ CDR3 sequences.

Germline V gene data show CDR1 as GTSNPN and CDR2 as SVGIG (reference sequence). This CDR3 comprises 14 residues. The V and J ends lost 2 bases and 3 bases respectively, with 11 bases between them. The V and J genes are TRBV30 and TRBJ1-3; D perhaps matches TRBD1 (5 bases). The specimen was sorted CD4+, CD8+, or CD8+CD57+ T cells (not recorded which) from PBMCs. The origin of this receptor is a human donor in good health, serving as a control. In nucleotides, the CDR3 is TGTGCCTGGAGTTTGGGGGGAGGTGGAAACACCATATATTTT. It encodes CAWSLGGGGNTIYF.